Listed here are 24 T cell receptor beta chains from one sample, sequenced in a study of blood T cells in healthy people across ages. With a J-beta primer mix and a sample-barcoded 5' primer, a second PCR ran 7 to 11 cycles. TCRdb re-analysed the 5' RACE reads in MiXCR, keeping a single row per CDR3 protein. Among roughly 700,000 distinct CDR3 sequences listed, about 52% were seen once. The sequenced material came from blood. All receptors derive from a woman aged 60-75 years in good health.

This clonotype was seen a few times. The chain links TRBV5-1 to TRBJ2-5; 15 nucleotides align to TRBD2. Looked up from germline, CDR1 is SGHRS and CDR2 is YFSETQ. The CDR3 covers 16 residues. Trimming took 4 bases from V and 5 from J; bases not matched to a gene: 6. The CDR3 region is CASSPGLAGGLETQYF. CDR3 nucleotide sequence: TGCGCCAGCAGCCCGGGACTAGCGGGAGGATTGGAGACCCAGTACTTC.

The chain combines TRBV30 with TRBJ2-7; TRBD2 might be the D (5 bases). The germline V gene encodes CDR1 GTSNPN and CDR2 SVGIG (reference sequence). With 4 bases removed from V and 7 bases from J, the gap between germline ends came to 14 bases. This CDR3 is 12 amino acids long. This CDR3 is CAWTRTSGEQYF. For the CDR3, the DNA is TGTGCCTGGACTCGGACGTCGGGGGAGCAGTACTTC.

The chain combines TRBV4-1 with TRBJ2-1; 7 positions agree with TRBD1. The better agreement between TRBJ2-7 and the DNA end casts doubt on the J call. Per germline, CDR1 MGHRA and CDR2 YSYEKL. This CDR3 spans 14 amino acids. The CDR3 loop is CASSQRQGSWEQYF. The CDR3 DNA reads TGCGCCAGCAGCCAACGACAGGGTTCGTGGGAGCAGTACTTC.

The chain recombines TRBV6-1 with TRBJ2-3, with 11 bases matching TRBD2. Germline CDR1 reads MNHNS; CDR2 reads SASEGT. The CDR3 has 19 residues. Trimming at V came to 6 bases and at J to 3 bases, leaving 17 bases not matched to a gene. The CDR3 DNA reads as TGTGCCAGCAGCCGACGGGGCGTGCTAGCGGGAGGAATGACAGATACGCAGTATTTT. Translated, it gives CASSRRGVLAGGMTDTQYF.

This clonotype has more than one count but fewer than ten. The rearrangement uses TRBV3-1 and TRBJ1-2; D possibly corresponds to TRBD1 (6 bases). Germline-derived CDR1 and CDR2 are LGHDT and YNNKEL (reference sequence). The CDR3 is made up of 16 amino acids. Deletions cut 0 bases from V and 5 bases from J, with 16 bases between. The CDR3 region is CASSQEGARGRYGYTF. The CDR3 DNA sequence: TGTGCCAGCAGCCAAGAGGGGGCCAGGGGCCGATATGGCTACACCTTC. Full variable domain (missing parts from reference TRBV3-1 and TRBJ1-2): DTAVSQTPKYLVTQMGNDKSIKCEQNLGHDTMYWYKQDSKKFLKIMFSYNNKELIINETVPNRFSPKSPDKAHLNLHINSLELGDSAVYFCASSQEGARGRYGYTFGSGTRLTVV.

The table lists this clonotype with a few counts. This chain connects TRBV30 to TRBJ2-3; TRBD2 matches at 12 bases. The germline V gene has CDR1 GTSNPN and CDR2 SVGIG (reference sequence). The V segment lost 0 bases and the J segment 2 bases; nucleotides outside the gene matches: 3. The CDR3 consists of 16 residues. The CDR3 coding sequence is TGTGCCTGGAGTGTCGGACTAGCGGGGTACACAGATACGCAGTATTTT. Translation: CAWSVGLAGYTDTQYF.

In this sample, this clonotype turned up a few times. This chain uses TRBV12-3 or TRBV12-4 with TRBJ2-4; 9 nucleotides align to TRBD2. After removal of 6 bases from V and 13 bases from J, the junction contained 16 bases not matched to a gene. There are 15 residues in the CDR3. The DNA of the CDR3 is TGTGCCAGCAGGCCTAGCGGGACGCGTCCGGTTGAGCAGTACTTC. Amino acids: CASRPSGTRPVEQYF.

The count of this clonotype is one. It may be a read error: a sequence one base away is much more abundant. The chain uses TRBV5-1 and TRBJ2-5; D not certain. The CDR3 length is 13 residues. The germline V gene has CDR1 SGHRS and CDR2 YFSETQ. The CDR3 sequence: CVSSLTPQETQYF. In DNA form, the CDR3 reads TGCGTCAGCAGCTTGACTCCCCAAGAGACCCAGTACTTC.

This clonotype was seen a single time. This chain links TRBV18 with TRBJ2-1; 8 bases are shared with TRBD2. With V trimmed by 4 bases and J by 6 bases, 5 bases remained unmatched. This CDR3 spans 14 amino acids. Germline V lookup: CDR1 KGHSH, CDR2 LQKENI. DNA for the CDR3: TGTGCCAGCTCACGGAAGCGGGAGACCAATGAGCAGTTCTTC. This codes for CASSRKRETNEQFF. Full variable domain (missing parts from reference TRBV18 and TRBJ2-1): NAGVMQNPRHLVRRRGQEARLRCSPMKGHSHVYWYRQLPEEGLKFMVYLQKENIIDESGMPKERFSAEFPKEGPSILRIQQVVRGDSAAYFCASSRKRETNEQFFGPGTRLTVL.

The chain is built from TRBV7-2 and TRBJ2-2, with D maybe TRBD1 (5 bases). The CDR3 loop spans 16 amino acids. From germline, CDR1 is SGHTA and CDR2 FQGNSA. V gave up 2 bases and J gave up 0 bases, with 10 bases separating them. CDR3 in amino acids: CASSLRGGANTGELFF. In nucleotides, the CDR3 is TGTGCCAGCAGCTTAAGGGGCGGAGCGAACACCGGGGAGCTGTTTTTT.

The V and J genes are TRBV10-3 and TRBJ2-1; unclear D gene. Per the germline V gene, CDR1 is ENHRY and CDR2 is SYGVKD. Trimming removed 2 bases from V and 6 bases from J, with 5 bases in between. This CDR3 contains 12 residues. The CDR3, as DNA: TGTGCCATCAGTGAGACACTCAATGAGCAGTTCTTC. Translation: CAISETLNEQFF.

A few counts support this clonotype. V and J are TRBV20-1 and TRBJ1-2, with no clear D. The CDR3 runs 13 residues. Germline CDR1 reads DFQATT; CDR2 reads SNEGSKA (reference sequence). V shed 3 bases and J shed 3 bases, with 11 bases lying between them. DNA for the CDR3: TGCAGTGCTAGCGTGGCAGGTTACTATGGCTACACCTTC. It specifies CSASVAGYYGYTF.

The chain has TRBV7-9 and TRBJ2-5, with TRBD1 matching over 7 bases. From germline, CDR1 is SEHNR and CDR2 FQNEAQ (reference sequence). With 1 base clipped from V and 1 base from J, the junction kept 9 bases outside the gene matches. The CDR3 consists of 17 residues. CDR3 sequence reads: CASSLGVAGGTQETQYF. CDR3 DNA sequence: TGTGCCAGCAGCTTAGGAGTGGCAGGGGGTACCCAAGAGACCCAGTACTTC. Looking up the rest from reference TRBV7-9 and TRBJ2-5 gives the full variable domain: DTGVSQNPRHKITKRGQNVTFRCDPISEHNRLYWYRQTLGQGPEFLTYFQNEAQLEKSRLLSDRFSAERPKGSFSTLEIQRTEQGDSAMYLCASSLGVAGGTQETQYFGPGTRLLVL.

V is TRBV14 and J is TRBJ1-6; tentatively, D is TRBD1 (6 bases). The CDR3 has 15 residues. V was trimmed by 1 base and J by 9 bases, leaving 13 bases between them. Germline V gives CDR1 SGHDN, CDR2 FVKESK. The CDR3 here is CASSQAGTRASPLHF. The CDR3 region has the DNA TGTGCCAGCAGCCAAGCCGGGACAAGGGCTTCACCCCTCCACTTT.

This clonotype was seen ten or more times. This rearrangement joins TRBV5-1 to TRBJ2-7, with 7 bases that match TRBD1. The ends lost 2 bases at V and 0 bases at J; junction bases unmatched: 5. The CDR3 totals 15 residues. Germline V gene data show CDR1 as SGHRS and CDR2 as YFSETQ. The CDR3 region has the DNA TGCGCCAGCAGCTTAACAGGGGCCAGCTCCTACGAGCAGTACTTC. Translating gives CASSLTGASSYEQYF.

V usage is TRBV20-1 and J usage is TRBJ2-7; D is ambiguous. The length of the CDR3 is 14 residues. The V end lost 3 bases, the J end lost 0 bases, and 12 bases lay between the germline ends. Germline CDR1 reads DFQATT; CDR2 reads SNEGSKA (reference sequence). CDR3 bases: TGCAGTGCTAGTAGGCGGTGGAACTCCTACGAGCAGTACTTC. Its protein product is CSASRRWNSYEQYF.

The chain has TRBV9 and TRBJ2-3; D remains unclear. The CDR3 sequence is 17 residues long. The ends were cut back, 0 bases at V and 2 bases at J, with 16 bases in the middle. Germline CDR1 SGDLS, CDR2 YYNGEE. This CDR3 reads CASSVGLAETSTDTQYF. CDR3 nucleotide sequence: TGTGCCAGCAGCGTAGGGTTAGCCGAAACTTCCACAGATACGCAGTATTTT.

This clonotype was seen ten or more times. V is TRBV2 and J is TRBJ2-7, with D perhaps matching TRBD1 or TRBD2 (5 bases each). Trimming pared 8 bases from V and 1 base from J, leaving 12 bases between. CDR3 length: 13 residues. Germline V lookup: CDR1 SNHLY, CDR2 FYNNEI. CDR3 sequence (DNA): TGTGCCAGCGGCGGGCAGGGATCCTACGAGCAGTACTTC. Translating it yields CASGGQGSYEQYF.

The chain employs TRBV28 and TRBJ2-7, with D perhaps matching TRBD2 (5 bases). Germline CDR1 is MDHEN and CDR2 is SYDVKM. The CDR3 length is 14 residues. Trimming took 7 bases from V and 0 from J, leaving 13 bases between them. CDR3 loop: CASTRPGFSYEQYF. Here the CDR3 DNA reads TGTGCCAGCACCCGCCCGGGGTTCTCCTACGAGCAGTACTTC.

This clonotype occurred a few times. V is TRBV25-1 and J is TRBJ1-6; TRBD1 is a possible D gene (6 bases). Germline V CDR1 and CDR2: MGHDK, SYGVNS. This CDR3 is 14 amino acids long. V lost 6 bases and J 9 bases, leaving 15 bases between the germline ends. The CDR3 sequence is CASSPTGKFSPLHF. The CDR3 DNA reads TGTGCCAGCAGCCCTACAGGGAAATTTTCACCCCTCCACTTT.

Here the CDR3 DNA reads TGTGCCACCAGTGACCAGACAGGGGGCTCATCTGAGACCCAGTACTTC. Its translation is CATSDQTGGSSETQYF. V and J are TRBV24-1 and TRBJ2-5; 10 bases match TRBD1. V was pared by 4 bases and J by 5 bases, with 9 bases of the junction left unmatched. The germline V gene encodes CDR1 KGHDR and CDR2 SFDVKD. The CDR3 spans 16 residues.

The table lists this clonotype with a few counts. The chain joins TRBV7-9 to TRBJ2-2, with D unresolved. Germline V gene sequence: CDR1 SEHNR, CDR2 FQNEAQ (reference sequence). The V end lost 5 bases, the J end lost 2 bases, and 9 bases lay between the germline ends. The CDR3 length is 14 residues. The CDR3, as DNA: TGTGCCAGCAGCCCTGGACCAAACACCGGGGAGCTGTTTTTT. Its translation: CASSPGPNTGELFF.

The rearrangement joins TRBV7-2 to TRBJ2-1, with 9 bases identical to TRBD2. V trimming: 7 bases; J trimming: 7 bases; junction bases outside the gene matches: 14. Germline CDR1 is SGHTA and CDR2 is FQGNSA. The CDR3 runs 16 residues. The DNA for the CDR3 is TGTGCCAGCAACCCCTATACCGCGGGAGGGCCTAATGAGCAGTTCTTC. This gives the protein CASNPYTAGGPNEQFF.

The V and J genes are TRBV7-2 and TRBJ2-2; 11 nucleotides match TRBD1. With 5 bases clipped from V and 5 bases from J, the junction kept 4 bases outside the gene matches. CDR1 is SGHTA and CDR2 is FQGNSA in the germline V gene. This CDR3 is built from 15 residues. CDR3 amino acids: CASSLDRGLTGELFF. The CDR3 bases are TGTGCCAGCAGCCTGGACAGGGGGCTTACCGGGGAGCTGTTTTTT.